The clone carrying this T cell receptor beta chain was seen a few times. What it binds is unknown. The sample comes from a study of beta chain features in type 1 diabetes. Findings of the study overall: There was a moderate but significant shortening of TCRB CDR3s in all four CD4+ subsets of Type 1 diabetes patients. Any PCR bias toward short templates would affect both groups alike.

Since all of the isolated RNA was reverse transcribed, expressed TCRB transcripts were what got sequenced. Sequencing used immunoSEQ multiplex PCR; TCRdb keeps in-frame clones, though not all of them. The sample has over 300,000 clones, approximately 9.7% seen once. This CDR3 region has 14 residues. The source material was central memory CD4+ T cells from blood. The J gene is TRBJ2-2, the V gene TRBV21-1. TRBV21-1 represents a pseudogene. This sequence was found in a man between 25 and 39 years old with type 1 diabetes. Written as DNA, the CDR3 is TGTGCCAGCAGCAAGAAGGGCAAGACCGGGGAGCTGTTTTTT. As protein: CASSKKGKTGELFF.